These T cell receptor beta chains were read from a single sample in a study of PD-1 blockade in mismatch repair-deficient tumors. Here immunoSEQ multiplex PCR was the method, and the copy in TCRdb shows in-frame clones only, minus some. The sample lists around 130,000 clones, approximately 91% occurring once. Source: peripheral blood, taken 70 to 72 weeks after starting pembrolizumab. All receptors derive from an adult with mismatch repair-deficient cancer. Both conserved end residues are part of each CDR3. A D gene is named only where the DNA matches it firmly. A row's size may be missing; if present it is once, few, many or a size class.

clone_size,v_call,d_call,j_call,cdr3_aa,cdr3_nt
NA,TRBV19,NA,TRBJ1-2,CASSRQELEGYTF,TGTGCCAGTAGCAGACAGGAGTTGGAGGGCTACACCTTC
NA,TRBV9,TRBD1,TRBJ2-7,CASSVDRDYEQYF,TGTGCCAGCAGCGTGGACAGGGACTACGAGCAGTACTTC
NA,TRBV9,NA,TRBJ2-3,CASSVAGSPTDTQYF,TGTGCCAGCAGCGTAGCTGGTTCCCCCACAGATACGCAGTATTTT
once,TRBV7-9,TRBD1,TRBJ2-4,CASSWTGGPKNIQYF,TGTGCCAGCAGCTGGACAGGGGGGCCTAAAAACATTCAGTACTTC
NA,TRBV30,NA,TRBJ1-2,CACRTGTGYTF,TGTGCCTGTAGGACCGGGACTGGCTACACCTTC
few,TRBV19,TRBD2,TRBJ2-5,CASSIRLAGETQYF,TGTGCCAGTAGTATCAGACTAGCAGGAGAGACCCAGTACTTC
NA,TRBV4-2,TRBD1,TRBJ2-2,CASSHKGQGLGELFF,TGTGCCAGCAGCCACAAGGGACAGGGGTTGGGGGAGCTGTTTTTT
NA,TRBV2,TRBD2,TRBJ2-3,CASTLSAGSTDTQYF,TGTGCCAGCACACTTTCAGCGGGAAGCACAGATACGCAGTATTTT
NA,TRBV27,NA,TRBJ2-4,CASRTFSGGKNIQYF,TGTGCCAGCAGAACGTTTAGCGGTGGCAAAAACATTCAGTACTTC
NA,TRBV27,NA,TRBJ2-1,CASSKVSSYNEQFF,TGTGCCAGCAGCAAAGTAAGCTCCTACAATGAGCAGTTCTTC
NA,TRBV7-9,NA,TRBJ2-1,CASSFRDLGNEQFF,TGTGCCAGCAGCTTTAGAGATTTGGGGAATGAGCAGTTCTTC
NA,TRBV7-3,TRBD1,TRBJ2-2,CASSPGTGGAGELFF,TGTGCCAGCAGCCCGGGGACAGGGGGGGCCGGGGAGCTGTTTTTT
NA,TRBV14,NA,TRBJ2-3,CASSQDLAPDTQYF,TGTGCCAGCAGCCAAGATTTGGCGCCAGATACGCAGTATTTT
few,TRBV4-1,NA,TRBJ2-2,CASRSGELFF,TGCGCCAGCAGATCTGGGGAGCTGTTTTTT
NA,TRBV19,NA,TRBJ2-2,CASSPLGQAGELFF,TGTGCCAGTAGCCCGCTGGGCCAAGCCGGGGAGCTGTTTTTT
once,TRBV6-5,NA,TRBJ1-4,CANSVARVGEKLFF,TGTGCCAACAGCGTCGCCAGGGTGGGTGAAAAACTGTTTTTT
once,TRBV6-5,NA,TRBJ2-7,CASRDRRNPYEQYF,TGTGCCAGCAGGGATCGGCGTAATCCCTACGAGCAGTACTTC
NA,TRBV28,NA,TRBJ2-1,CASSLYTNLYQDEQFF,TGTGCCAGCAGTTTGTATACCAATCTCTACCAGGATGAGCAGTTCTTC
NA,TRBV18,TRBD1,TRBJ2-7,CASSPPGTGSYEQYF,TGTGCCAGCTCACCCCCCGGGACAGGGTCCTACGAGCAGTACTTC
NA,TRBV7-9,NA,TRBJ1-5,CASSSGQNSNQPQHF,TGTGCCAGCAGCTCCGGACAGAATAGCAATCAGCCCCAGCATTTT
NA,TRBV7-9,NA,TRBJ2-7,CASSFPQGRGYEQYF,TGTGCCAGCAGCTTCCCCCAGGGGAGGGGCTACGAGCAGTACTTC
NA,TRBV5-1,NA,TRBJ2-5,CASSLGYSQETQYF,TGCGCCAGCAGCTTGGGATATAGCCAAGAGACCCAGTACTTC
few,TRBV11-2,NA,TRBJ1-2,CASSLSGGSYGYTF,TGTGCCAGCAGCCTCTCGGGGGGGAGCTATGGCTACACCTTC
NA,TRBV28,TRBD2,TRBJ2-7,CASSLASGTSLSYEQYF,TGTGCCAGCAGTTTAGCTAGCGGGACCTCACTCTCCTACGAGCAGTACTTC
once,TRBV18,NA,TRBJ2-4,CASSPPEMVAKNIQYF,TGTGCCAGCTCACCACCGGAGATGGTAGCCAAAAACATTCAGTACTTC
NA,TRBV6-6,TRBD1,TRBJ1-1,CASNKQGAGAFF,TGTGCCAGCAACAAACAGGGGGCGGGGGCTTTCTTT
once,TRBV4-1,NA,TRBJ2-5,CASSHGGASETQYF,TGCGCCAGCAGCCACGGGGGAGCTTCAGAGACCCAGTACTTC
NA,TRBV12-5,NA,TRBJ1-4,CASGLTNRVSNEKLFF,TGTGCTAGTGGTTTGACGAACAGGGTTTCTAATGAAAAACTGTTTTTT
NA,TRBV11-3,NA,TRBJ2-3,CASSLGRRGTDTQYF,TGTGCCAGCAGCTTAGGACGACGAGGCACAGATACGCAGTATTTT
NA,TRBV7-9,NA,TRBJ2-5,CASSLAVTGRFGSQYF,TGTGCCAGCAGCTTAGCTGTTACAGGAAGATTTGGATCCCAGTACTTC
once,TRBV28,TRBD2,TRBJ2-1,CASSYSGRASNEQFF,TGTGCCAGCAGTTATAGCGGGAGGGCCTCGAATGAGCAGTTCTTC
NA,TRBV27,NA,TRBJ1-2,CASIKDGAGLGYGYTF,TGTGCCAGCATCAAGGACGGTGCGGGGTTAGGCTATGGCTACACCTTC
NA,TRBV10-3,TRBD2,TRBJ2-3,CAISAVAGGSDTQYF,TGTGCCATCAGTGCTGTGGCGGGAGGTTCAGATACGCAGTATTTT
NA,TRBV6-6,TRBD1,TRBJ2-5,CASSFGGQQETQYF,TGTGCCAGCAGTTTTGGGGGACAGCAAGAGACCCAGTACTTC
NA,TRBV19,NA,TRBJ2-2,CASSIRLPGELFF,TGTGCCAGTAGTATTCGGTTGCCCGGGGAGCTGTTTTTT
NA,TRBV6-1,NA,TRBJ2-7,CASSEIGGVSYEQYF,TGTGCCAGCAGTGAAATAGGGGGTGTCTCCTACGAGCAGTACTTC
NA,TRBV4-3,NA,TRBJ1-2,CASSQDLYVSGYTF,TGCGCCAGCAGCCAAGATTTGTACGTCAGTGGCTACACCTTC
NA,TRBV27,TRBD2,TRBJ2-7,CASSFVAGVRDEQYF,TGTGCCAGCAGTTTTGTGGCGGGAGTTCGAGACGAGCAGTACTTC
NA,TRBV2,TRBD2,TRBJ2-7,CASSRTSGSYEQYF,TGTGCCAGCAGTCGGACTAGCGGGAGCTACGAGCAGTACTTC
NA,TRBV7-9,NA,TRBJ1-1,CASSEKQGNTEAFF,TGTGCCAGCAGCGAAAAACAGGGGAACACTGAAGCTTTCTTT
NA,TRBV11-3,NA,TRBJ2-7,CASSHYLSQEQYF,TGTGCCAGCAGCCACTACCTTTCACAGGAGCAGTACTTC
NA,TRBV4-3,NA,TRBJ2-3,CASSQDRRLDTQYF,TGCGCCAGCAGCCAAGATCGACGTTTAGATACGCAGTATTTT
NA,TRBV28,NA,TRBJ2-7,CASSLRTASSYEQYF,TGTGCCAGCAGTTTACGGACGGCGAGCTCCTACGAGCAGTACTTC